This TCR beta chain was sequenced for a study of tumor-infiltrating lymphocytes in primary liver carcinoma. Study outcomes and limitations: In tumor-adjacent and tumor-blood pairs, overlap was lower than in tumor region pairs.

In regard to this clonotype: Its antigen is not identified. No conserved phenylalanine or tryptophan is present at the end of the CDR3, so a read error is the likely explanation.

CDR1 ENHRY and CDR2 SYGVKD come from the germline V gene. The CDR3 sequence is 16 residues long. The ends lost 4 bases at V and 2 bases at J; junction bases unmatched: 7. Total RNA (about 500 ng) served as template for TCR beta cDNA synthesis primed by a constant-region primer. It was through three nested multiplex PCR rounds of slightly modified ARM-PCR that TCR beta libraries arose. PCR rounds one and two used TRBV1-TRBV30 forward primers with a C-beta reverse primer for around 9 cycles each. TCRdb reprocessed the multiplex PCR reads via MiXCR and lists one record per CDR3 protein. The sample yields fewer than 50,000 distinct CDR3 sequences, roughly 75% seen once. Joint extraction of RNA and DNA used about 17-32 mg of bulk tissue that was unsorted.

The V and J genes are TRBV10-3 and TRBJ2-1, with TRBD2 matching over 8 bases. Sequencing was carried out using tumor-adjacent normal liver tissue. The receptor was isolated from a woman in her thirties with primary liver carcinoma and hepatitis B virus infection. The chain's CDR3 is CAISGSAAGAYNEQFI. CDR3 nucleotides: TGTGCCATCAGTGGGTCGGCAGCGGGGGCCTACAATGAGCAGTTCATC.